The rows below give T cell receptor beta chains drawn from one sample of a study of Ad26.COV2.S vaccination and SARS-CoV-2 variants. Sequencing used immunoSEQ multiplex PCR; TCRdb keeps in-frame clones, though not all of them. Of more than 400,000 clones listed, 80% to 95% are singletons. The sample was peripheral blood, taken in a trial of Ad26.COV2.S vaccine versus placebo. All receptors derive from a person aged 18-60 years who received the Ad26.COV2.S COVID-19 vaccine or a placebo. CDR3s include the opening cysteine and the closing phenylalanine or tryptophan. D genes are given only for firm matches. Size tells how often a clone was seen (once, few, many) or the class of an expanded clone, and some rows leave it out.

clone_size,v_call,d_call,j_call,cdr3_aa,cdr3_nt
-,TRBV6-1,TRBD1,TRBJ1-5,CASSEILDRGQPQHF,TGTGCCAGCAGTGAAATATTGGACAGGGGGCAGCCCCAGCATTTT
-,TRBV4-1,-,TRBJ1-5,CASSQGADQPQHF,TGCGCCAGCAGCCAAGGGGCGGATCAGCCCCAGCATTTT
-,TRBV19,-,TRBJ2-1,CASSMGGEQFF,TGTGCCAGTAGTATGGGTGGTGAGCAGTTCTTC
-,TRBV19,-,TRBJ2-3,CASSMGGSTGTQYF,TGTGCCAGTAGTATGGGTGGGAGTACCGGTACGCAGTATTTT
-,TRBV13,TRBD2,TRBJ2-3,CASSFMASGPLDTQYF,TGTGCCAGCAGCTTTATGGCTAGCGGGCCCCTAGATACGCAGTATTTT
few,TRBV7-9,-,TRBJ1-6,CASSPDSLNSPLHF,TGTGCCAGCAGCCCGGACAGCCTTAATTCACCCCTCCACTTT
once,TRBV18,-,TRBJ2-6,CASSPPGTTGANVLTF,TGTGCCAGCTCACCACCAGGTACGACTGGGGCCAACGTCCTGACTTTC
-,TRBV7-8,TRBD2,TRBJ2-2,CASSLIWREYNGELFF,TGTGCCAGCAGCTTAATTTGGCGGGAGTACAACGGGGAGCTGTTTTTT
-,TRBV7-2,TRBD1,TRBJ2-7,CASSPEGTGGTYEQYF,TGTGCCAGCAGCCCTGAGGGGACAGGGGGCACTTACGAGCAGTACTTC
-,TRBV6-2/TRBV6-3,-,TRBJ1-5,CASSPQPRSRQPQHF,TGTGCCAGCAGCCCCCAGCCCCGGTCTCGGCAGCCCCAGCATTTT
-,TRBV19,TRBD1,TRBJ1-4,CASSMTGTGPEKLFF,TGTGCCAGTAGTATGACCGGGACAGGGCCCGAAAAACTGTTTTTT
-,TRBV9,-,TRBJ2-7,CASSVASSFYEQYF,TGTGCCAGCAGCGTAGCTAGTAGTTTCTACGAGCAGTACTTC
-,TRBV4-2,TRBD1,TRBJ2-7,CASSQVAGGTPYEQYF,TGTGCCAGCAGCCAAGTTGCAGGGGGCACCCCCTACGAGCAGTACTTC
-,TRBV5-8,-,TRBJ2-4,CASSSGPQAMYF,TGTGCCAGCAGCTCAGGACCCCAAGCTATGTACTTC
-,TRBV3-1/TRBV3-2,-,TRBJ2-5,CASSQGRQQETQYF,TGTGCCAGCAGCCAAGGGAGGCAACAAGAGACCCAGTACTTC
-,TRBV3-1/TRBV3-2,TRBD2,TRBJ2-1,CASSRLAGSYNEQFF,TGTGCCAGCAGTAGACTAGCGGGCTCCTACAATGAGCAGTTCTTC
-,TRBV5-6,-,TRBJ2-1,CASSRLSVQFF,TGTGCCAGCAGCCGTCTTAGTGTGCAGTTCTTC
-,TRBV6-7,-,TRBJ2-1,CASSPGRTGEGYNEQFF,TGTGCCAGCAGCCCCGGTCGAACAGGGGAGGGGTACAATGAGCAGTTCTTC
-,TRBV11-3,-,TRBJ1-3,CASSSGDHSGNTIYF,TGTGCCAGCAGCTCAGGGGACCACTCTGGAAACACCATATATTTT
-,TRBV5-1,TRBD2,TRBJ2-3,CASSLDNGTSDYTDTQYF,TGCGCCAGCAGCTTGGACAATGGGACTAGCGACTACACAGATACGCAGTATTTT
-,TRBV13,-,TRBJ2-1,CASSLGGAPAYNEQFF,TGTGCCAGCAGCTTAGGGGGAGCCCCCGCATACAATGAGCAGTTCTTC
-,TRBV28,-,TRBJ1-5,CASSRGGNQPQHF,TGTGCCAGCAGTCGGGGGGGAAATCAGCCCCAGCATTTT
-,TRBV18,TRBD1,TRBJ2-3,CASSRDSSRTDTQYF,TGTGCCAGCTCCCGGGACAGCTCACGCACAGATACGCAGTATTTT
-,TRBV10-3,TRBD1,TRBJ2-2,CAISGQDARTGELFF,TGTGCCATCAGCGGACAGGACGCGAGGACCGGGGAGCTGTTTTTT
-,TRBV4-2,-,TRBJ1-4,CASSPEATNEKLFF,TGTGCCAGCAGCCCAGAGGCAACTAATGAAAAACTGTTTTTT
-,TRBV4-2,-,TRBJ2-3,CASSQVSVASTDTQYF,TGTGCCAGCAGCCAAGTATCGGTGGCCAGCACAGATACGCAGTATTTT
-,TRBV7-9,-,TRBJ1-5,CASSLDGGRQHF,TGTGCCAGCAGCTTAGATGGGGGGCGGCAGCATTTT
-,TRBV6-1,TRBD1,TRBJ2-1,CASSGTDRAAFNEQFF,TGTGCCAGCAGTGGTACGGACAGGGCTGCGTTCAATGAGCAGTTCTTC
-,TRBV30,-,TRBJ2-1,CAWRTGTRRYNEQFF,TGTGCCTGGAGGACCGGGACGAGAAGATACAATGAGCAGTTCTTC
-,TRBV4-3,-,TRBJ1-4,CASSQGLISQVSNEKLFF,TGCGCCAGCAGCCAAGGCCTTATCTCACAGGTTTCAAATGAAAAACTGTTTTTT
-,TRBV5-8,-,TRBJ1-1,CASSGWPFSSNNLNTEAFF,TGTGCCAGCAGCGGGTGGCCATTTTCCTCTAATAACCTGAACACTGAAGCTTTCTTT
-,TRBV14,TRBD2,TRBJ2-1,CASSHRREAFYNEQFF,TGTGCCAGCAGCCACAGACGGGAGGCCTTCTACAATGAGCAGTTCTTC
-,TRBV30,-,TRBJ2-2,CAWSRQSGELFF,TGTGCCTGGAGTCGACAGTCCGGGGAGCTGTTTTTT
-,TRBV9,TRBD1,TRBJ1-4,CASSDREVATNEKLFF,TGTGCCAGCTCCGACAGGGAGGTTGCAACTAATGAAAAACTGTTTTTT
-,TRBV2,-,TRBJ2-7,CASSEVRGREQYF,TGTGCCAGCAGTGAAGTGAGGGGTCGTGAGCAGTACTTC
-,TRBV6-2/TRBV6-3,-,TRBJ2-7,CASSYSRGRGEQYF,TGTGCCAGCAGTTACTCGAGGGGCCGAGGGGAGCAGTACTTC
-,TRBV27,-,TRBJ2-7,CASRPHSGGSPHEQYF,TGTGCCAGCAGGCCACACTCAGGGGGGTCCCCCCACGAGCAGTACTTC
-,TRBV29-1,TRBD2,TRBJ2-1,CSVVGHSGSEYNEQFF,TGCAGCGTTGTGGGGCATAGCGGGAGCGAATACAATGAGCAGTTCTTC
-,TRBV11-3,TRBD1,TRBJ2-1,CASSGGTGGSYNEQFF,TGTGCCAGCAGCGGAGGGACAGGGGGCTCCTACAATGAGCAGTTCTTC
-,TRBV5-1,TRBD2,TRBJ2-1,CASSFWGRALHEQFF,TGCGCCAGCAGCTTTTGGGGGAGGGCCTTACATGAGCAGTTCTTC
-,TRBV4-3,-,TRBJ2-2,CASSQEWDTGELFF,TGCGCCAGCAGCCAAGAATGGGACACCGGGGAGCTGTTTTTT